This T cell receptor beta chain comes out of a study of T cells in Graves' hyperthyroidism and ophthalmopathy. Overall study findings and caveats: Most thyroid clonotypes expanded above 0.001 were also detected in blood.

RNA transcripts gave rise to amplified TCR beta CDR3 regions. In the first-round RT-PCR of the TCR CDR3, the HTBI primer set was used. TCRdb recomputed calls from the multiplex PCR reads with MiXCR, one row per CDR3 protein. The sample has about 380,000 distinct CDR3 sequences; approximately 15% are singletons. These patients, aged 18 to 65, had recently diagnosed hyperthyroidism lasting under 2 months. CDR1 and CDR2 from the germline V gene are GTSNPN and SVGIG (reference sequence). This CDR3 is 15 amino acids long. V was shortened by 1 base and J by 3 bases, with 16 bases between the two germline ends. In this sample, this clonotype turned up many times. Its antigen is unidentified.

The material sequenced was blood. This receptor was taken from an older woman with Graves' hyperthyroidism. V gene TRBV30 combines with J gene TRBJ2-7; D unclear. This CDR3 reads CAWSERDGVFYEQYF. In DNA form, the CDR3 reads TGTGCCTGGAGTGAAAGAGATGGGGTTTTCTACGAGCAGTACTTC.